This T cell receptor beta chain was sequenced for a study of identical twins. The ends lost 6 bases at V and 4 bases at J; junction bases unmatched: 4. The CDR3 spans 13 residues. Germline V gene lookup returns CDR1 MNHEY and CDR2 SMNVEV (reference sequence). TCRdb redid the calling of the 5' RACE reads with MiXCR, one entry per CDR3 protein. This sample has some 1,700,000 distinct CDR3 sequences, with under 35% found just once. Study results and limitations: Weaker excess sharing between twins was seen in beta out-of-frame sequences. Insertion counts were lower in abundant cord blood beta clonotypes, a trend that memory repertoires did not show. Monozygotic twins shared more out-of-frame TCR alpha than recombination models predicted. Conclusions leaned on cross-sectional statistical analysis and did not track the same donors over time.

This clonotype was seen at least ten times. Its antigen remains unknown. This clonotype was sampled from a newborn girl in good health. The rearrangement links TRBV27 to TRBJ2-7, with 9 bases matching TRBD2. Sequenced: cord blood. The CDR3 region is CASSVAGEYEQYF. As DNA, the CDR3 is TGTGCCAGCAGCGTAGCGGGAGAGTACGAGCAGTACTTC.